The sample holds a few counts of the clone carrying this TCR beta chain. The target antigen is unknown. This sample was included in a study of radiotherapy plus CTLA-4 blockade in lung cancer. Findings of the study overall: Early blood T cell clone changes and increased post-radiation serum interferon-beta were reportedly the strongest response predictors. In blood, tumor-derived TCR clones expanded after radiotherapy plus ipilimumab.

Sequencing was performed with immunoSEQ multiplex PCR; in TCRdb, only in-frame clones are kept and a portion is missing. This sample has 50,000 to 65,000 clones, with around four fifths found just once. CDR1 is MGHRA and CDR2 is YSYEKL in the germline V gene. The CDR3 spans 15 residues. The V end was cut by 4 bases, the J end by 8 bases, with 20 bases between. The input for sequencing was peripheral blood, taken from a patient treated with radiotherapy plus ipilimumab. The source of this sequence is a human donor with non-small cell lung cancer who had a partial response to radiotherapy plus ipilimumab. The chain employs TRBV4-1 and TRBJ1-2; perhaps TRBD1 as D (5 bases). Here the CDR3 reads CASSPLRGKGLGYTF. The CDR3 coding sequence is TGCGCCAGCAGCCCCCTTCGGGGGAAGGGTCTAGGCTACACCTTC.